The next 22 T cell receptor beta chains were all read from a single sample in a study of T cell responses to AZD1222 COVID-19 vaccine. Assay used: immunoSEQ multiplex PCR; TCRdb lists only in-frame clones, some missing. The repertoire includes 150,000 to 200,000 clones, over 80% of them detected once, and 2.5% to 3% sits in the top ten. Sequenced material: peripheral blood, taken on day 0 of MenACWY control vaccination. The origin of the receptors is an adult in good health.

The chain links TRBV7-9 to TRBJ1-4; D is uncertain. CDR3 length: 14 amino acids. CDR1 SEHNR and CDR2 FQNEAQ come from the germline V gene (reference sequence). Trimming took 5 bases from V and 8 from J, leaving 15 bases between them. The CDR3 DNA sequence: TGTGCCAGCAGCACCGGGGATACAGAGGAAAAACTGTTTTTT. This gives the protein CASSTGDTEEKLFF.

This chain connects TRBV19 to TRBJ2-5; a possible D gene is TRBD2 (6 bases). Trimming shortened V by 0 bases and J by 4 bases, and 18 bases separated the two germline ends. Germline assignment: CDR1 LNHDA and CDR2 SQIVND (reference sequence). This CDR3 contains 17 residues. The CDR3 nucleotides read TGTGCCAGTAGTATAGATCGTGGGGGAGGCACTTTAGAGACCCAGTACTTC. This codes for CASSIDRGGGTLETQYF. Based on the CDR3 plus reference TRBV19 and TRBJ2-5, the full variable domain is DGGITQSPKYLFRKEGQNVTLSCEQNLNHDAMYWYRQDPGQGLRLIYYSQIVNDFQKGDIAEGYSVSREKKESFPLTVTSAQKNPTAFYLCASSIDRGGGTLETQYFGPGTRLLVL.

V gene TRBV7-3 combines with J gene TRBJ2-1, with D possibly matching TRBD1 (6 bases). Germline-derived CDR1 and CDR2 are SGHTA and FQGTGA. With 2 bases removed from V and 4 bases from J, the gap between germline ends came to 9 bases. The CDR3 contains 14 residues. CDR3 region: CASSLGGGYNEQFF. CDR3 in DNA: TGTGCCAGCAGCTTAGGGGGCGGATACAATGAGCAGTTCTTC. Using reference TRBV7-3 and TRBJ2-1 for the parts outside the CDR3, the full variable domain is GAGVSQTPSNKVTEKGKYVELRCDPISGHTALYWYRQSLGQGPEFLIYFQGTGAADDSGLPNDRFFAVRPEGSVSTLKIQRTERGDSAVYLCASSLGGGYNEQFFGPGTRLTVL.

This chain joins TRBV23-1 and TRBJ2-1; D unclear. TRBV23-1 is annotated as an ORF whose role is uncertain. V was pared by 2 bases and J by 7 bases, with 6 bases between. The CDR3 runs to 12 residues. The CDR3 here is CASSQIANEQFF. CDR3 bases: TGCGCCAGCAGTCAAATCGCTAATGAGCAGTTCTTC.

DNA of the CDR3: TGCAGCGTCTACGGATCGTACAATGAGCAGTTCTTC. This translates into CSVYGSYNEQFF. J is TRBJ2-1 and V is TRBV29-1; D is ambiguous. Germline V gene sequence: CDR1 SQVTM, CDR2 ANQGSEA. The CDR3 has 12 amino acids. V was shortened by 6 bases and J by 4 bases, with 10 bases between the two germline ends.

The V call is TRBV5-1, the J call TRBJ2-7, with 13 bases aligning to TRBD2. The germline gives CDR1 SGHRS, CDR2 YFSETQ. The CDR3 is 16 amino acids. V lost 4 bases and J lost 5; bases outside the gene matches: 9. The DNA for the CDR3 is TGCGCCAGCAGCGCAGGACTAGCGGGAGTCGTCGACGAGCAGTACTTC. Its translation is CASSAGLAGVVDEQYF. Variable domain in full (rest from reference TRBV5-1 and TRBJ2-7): KAGVTQTPRYLIKTRGQQVTLSCSPISGHRSVSWYQQTPGQGLQFLFEYFSETQRNKGNFPGRFSGRQFSNSRSEMNVSTLELGDSALYLCASSAGLAGVVDEQYFGPGTRLTVT.

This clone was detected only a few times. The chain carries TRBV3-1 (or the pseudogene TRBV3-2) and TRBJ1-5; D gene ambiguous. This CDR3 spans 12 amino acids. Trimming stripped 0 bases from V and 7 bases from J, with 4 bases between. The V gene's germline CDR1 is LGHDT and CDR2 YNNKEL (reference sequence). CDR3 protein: CASSQDGQPQHF. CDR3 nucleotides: TGTGCCAGCAGCCAAGATGGCCAGCCCCAGCATTTT.

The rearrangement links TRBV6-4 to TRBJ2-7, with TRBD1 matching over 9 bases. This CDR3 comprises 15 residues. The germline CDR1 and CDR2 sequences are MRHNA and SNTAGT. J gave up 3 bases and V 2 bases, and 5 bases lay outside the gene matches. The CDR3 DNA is TGTGCCAGCAGTGACAAGGGGACAGGGTTCTACGAGCAGTACTTC. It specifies CASSDKGTGFYEQYF.

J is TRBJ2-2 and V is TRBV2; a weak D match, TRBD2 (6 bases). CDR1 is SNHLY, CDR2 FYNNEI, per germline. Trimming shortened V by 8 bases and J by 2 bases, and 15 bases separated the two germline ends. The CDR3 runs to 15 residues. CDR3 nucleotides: TGTGCCAGCCGTGGGAGGCTAGCTAACACCGGGGAGCTGTTTTTT. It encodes CASRGRLANTGELFF.

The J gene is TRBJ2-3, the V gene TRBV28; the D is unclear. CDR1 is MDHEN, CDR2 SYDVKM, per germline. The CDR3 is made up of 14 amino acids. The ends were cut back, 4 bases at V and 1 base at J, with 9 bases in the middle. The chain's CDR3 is CASSSLLGTDTQYF. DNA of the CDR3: TGTGCCAGCAGTTCCCTCCTGGGCACAGATACGCAGTATTTT.

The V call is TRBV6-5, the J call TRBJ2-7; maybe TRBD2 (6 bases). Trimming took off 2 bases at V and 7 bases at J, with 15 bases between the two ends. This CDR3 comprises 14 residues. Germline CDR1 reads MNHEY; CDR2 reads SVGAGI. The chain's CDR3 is CASSYRLARMEQYF. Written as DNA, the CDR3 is TGTGCCAGCAGTTACCGGCTAGCGAGAATGGAGCAGTACTTC.

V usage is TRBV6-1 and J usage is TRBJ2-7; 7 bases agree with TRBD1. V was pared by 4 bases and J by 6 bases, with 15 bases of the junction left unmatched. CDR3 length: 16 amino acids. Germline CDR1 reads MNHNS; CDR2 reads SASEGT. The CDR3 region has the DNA TGTGCCAGCAGTGCCAACACAGGGGCCCTACCTGGCGAGCAGTACTTC. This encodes CASSANTGALPGEQYF.

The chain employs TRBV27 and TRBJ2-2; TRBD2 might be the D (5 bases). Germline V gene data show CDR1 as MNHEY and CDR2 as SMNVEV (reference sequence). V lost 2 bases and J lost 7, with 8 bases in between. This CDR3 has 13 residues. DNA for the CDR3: TGTGCCAGCAGTTTAAGCGGCGGCGGGGAGCTGTTTTTT. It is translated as CASSLSGGGELFF.

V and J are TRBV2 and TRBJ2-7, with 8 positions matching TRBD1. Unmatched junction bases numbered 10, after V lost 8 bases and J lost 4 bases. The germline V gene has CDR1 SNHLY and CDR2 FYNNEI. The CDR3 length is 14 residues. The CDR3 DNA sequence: TGTGCCAGCCGAACAGGGGGTCGGTATTACGAGCAGTACTTC. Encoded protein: CASRTGGRYYEQYF.

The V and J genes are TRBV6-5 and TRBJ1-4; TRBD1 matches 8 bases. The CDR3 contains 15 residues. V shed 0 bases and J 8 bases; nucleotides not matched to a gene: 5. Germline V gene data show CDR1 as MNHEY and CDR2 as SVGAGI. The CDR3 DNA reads TGTGCCAGCAGTTACTCGGACAGGGTGGAGGAAAAACTGTTTTTT. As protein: CASSYSDRVEEKLFF.

CDR3 protein: CASSQGGEYQPQHF. In DNA form, the CDR3 reads TGTGCCAGCAGCCAAGGAGGGGAATATCAGCCCCAGCATTTT. The chain employs TRBV28 and TRBJ1-5, with D perhaps matching TRBD1 (5 bases). This CDR3 spans 14 amino acids. Germline assignment: CDR1 MDHEN and CDR2 SYDVKM. V dropped 6 bases and J dropped 5 bases, with 14 bases sitting between them.

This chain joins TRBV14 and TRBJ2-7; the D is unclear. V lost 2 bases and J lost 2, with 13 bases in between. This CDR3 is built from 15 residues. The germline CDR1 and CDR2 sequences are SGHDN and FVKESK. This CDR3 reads CASSQTQDGTYEQYF. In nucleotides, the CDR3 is TGTGCCAGCAGCCAAACCCAAGACGGAACCTACGAGCAGTACTTC.

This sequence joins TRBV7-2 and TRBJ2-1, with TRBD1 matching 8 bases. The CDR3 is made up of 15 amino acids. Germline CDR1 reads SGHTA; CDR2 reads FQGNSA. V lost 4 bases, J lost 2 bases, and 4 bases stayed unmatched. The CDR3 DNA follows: TGTGCCAGCAGCTCGGACAGGGCTCCCTACAATGAGCAGTTCTTC. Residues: CASSSDRAPYNEQFF.

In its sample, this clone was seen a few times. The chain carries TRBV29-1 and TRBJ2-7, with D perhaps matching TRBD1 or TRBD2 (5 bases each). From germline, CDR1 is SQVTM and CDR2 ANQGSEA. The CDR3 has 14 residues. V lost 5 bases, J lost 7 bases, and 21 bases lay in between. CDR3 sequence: CSVSPGTDLGEQYF. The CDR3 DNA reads TGCAGCGTTTCCCCCGGGACGGACCTGGGGGAGCAGTACTTC.

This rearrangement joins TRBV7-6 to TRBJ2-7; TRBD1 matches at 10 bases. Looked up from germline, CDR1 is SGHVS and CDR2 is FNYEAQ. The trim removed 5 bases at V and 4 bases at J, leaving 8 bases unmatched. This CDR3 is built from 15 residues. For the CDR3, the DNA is TGTGCCAGCAGCCTGGACAGGGGGTTAATGTACGAGCAGTACTTC. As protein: CASSLDRGLMYEQYF.

CDR3 coding DNA: TGTGCCAGCAGCGTGGGGTGGTCTAGGAATGAGCAGTTCTTC. This gives the protein CASSVGWSRNEQFF. This sequence joins TRBV9 and TRBJ2-1, with D hard to call. With 2 bases removed from V and 7 bases from J, the gap between germline ends came to 13 bases. Germline V gene lookup returns CDR1 SGDLS and CDR2 YYNGEE. The CDR3 sequence is 14 residues long.

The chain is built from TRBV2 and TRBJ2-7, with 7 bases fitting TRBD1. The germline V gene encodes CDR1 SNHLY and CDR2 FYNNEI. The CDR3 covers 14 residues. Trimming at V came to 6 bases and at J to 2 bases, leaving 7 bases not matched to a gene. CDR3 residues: CASREQGMAYEQYF. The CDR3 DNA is TGTGCCAGCAGGGAACAGGGGATGGCCTACGAGCAGTACTTC.